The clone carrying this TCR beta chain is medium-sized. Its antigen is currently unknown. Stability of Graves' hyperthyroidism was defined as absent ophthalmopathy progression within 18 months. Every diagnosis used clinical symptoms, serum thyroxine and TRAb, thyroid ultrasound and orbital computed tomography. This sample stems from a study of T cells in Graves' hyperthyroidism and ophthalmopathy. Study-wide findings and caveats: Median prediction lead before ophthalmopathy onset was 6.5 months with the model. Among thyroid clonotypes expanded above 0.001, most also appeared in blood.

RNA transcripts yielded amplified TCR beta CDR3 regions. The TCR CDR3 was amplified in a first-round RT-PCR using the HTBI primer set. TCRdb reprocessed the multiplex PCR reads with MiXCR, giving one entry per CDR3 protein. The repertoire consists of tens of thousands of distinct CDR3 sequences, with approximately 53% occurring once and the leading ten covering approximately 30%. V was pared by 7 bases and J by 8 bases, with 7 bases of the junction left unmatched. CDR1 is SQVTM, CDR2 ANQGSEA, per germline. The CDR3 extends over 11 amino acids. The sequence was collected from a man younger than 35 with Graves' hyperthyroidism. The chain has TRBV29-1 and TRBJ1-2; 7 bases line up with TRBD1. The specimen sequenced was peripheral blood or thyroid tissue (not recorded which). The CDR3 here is CSGAGGWGYTF. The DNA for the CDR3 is TGCAGCGGTGCAGGGGGTTGGGGCTACACCTTC.